Listed below are T cell receptor beta chains from one sample, sequenced in a study of blood T cell repertoires in COVID-19. Clones were sequenced by immunoSEQ multiplex PCR, and TCRdb holds only the in-frame ones, with some missing. Of some 490,000 clones detected, less than 90% appear once; the ten largest clones hold roughly 8%. What was sequenced was PBMCs or T cells enriched from blood (not recorded which). Receptors were obtained from a woman aged 60-75 years who had recovered from COVID-19. Both conserved end residues are part of each CDR3. The D gene is left open where the match is weak. Not all rows give a size; the values are once, few, many and, for expanded clones, a class.

clone_size,j_call,d_call,v_call,cdr3_nt,cdr3_aa
-,TRBJ1-2,TRBD1,TRBV25-1,TGTGCCGCTCAAGGACAGGGGAAAGATGGCTACACCTTC,CAAQGQGKDGYTF
-,TRBJ2-3,-,TRBV20-1,TGCAGTGCCACTAAACCCCTGGTCTTT,CSATKPLVF
-,TRBJ1-4,-,TRBV3-1/TRBV3-2,TGTGCCAGCAGCCCCTGGGGAGCAACTAATGAAAAACTGTTTTTT,CASSPWGATNEKLFF
once,TRBJ2-2,TRBD1,TRBV29-1,TGCAGCGTTCCAGGGGGCGGATGGACCGGGGAGCTGTTTTTT,CSVPGGGWTGELFF
-,TRBJ2-7,-,TRBV27,TGTGCCAGCAGTTTACGGCCCCAGGCGGGGGCTTTCTACGAGCAGTACTTC,CASSLRPQAGAFYEQYF
-,TRBJ1-1,TRBD1,TRBV4-1,TGCGCCAGCAGCCAAGGTGGACAGGGAGGGACTGAAGCTTTCTTT,CASSQGGQGGTEAFF
-,TRBJ2-1,TRBD1,TRBV6-5,TGTGCCAGTAACACAGGGGGCACCGGTCGCAATGAGCAGTTCTTC,CASNTGGTGRNEQFF
-,TRBJ2-3,-,TRBV30,TGTGCCTGGGCCCAAGGCGGGAGCACAGATACGCAGTATTTT,CAWAQGGSTDTQYF
-,TRBJ1-2,-,TRBV6-6,TGTGCCAGCAGTTACTTGGCGGGAACATATGGCTACACCTTC,CASSYLAGTYGYTF
-,TRBJ2-5,-,TRBV5-1,TGCGCCAGCAAATTCGTGGGGCAGGGGGAGACCCAGTACTTC,CASKFVGQGETQYF
-,TRBJ2-1,TRBD2,TRBV9,TGTGCCAGCAGCGTAACTAGCGGGGGGTTGAATGAGCAGTTCTTC,CASSVTSGGLNEQFF
-,TRBJ2-3,-,TRBV6-6,TGTGCCAGCAGTTATAAGCGGGCCTACACAGATACGCAGTATTTT,CASSYKRAYTDTQYF
-,TRBJ2-7,-,TRBV18,TGTGCCAGCTCACCTGGGGGCCGCTACGAGCAGTACTTC,CASSPGGRYEQYF
-,TRBJ1-6,-,TRBV28,TGTGCCAGCAGTATCGGACACCCCCAGAGCTCCTATAATTCACCCCTCCACTTT,CASSIGHPQSSYNSPLHF
-,TRBJ2-3,TRBD1,TRBV11-2,TGTGCCAGCAGCCTTTTCGGACAGGGCCTTAGCACAGATACGCAGTATTTT,CASSLFGQGLSTDTQYF
-,TRBJ2-5,-,TRBV5-1,TGCGCCAGCAGCTTGGCCGTCCTTTCAGAGACCCAGTACTTC,CASSLAVLSETQYF
-,TRBJ2-3,TRBD2,TRBV30,TGTGCCTGGAGTGCTAGCGGGGGTTTTACAGATACGCAGTATTTT,CAWSASGGFTDTQYF
-,TRBJ1-1,TRBD1,TRBV5-1,TGCGCCAGCAGCTTAGGCGCAGGGGGGAACACTGAAGCTTTCTTT,CASSLGAGGNTEAFF
-,TRBJ1-1,-,TRBV12-3/TRBV12-4,TGTGCCAGCAGTTCCCCGGGGATGACTGAAGCTTTCTTT,CASSSPGMTEAFF
-,TRBJ1-1,-,TRBV28,TGTGCCAGCAGTGAGGTGACAGGCCAACCCGACACTGAAGCTTTCTTT,CASSEVTGQPDTEAFF
-,TRBJ1-2,-,TRBV30,TGTGCCTGGAGTCATGGTGGGCCCCGGCGCTACACCTTC,CAWSHGGPRRYTF
few,TRBJ1-2,-,TRBV30,TGTGCCTGGAGTCGATCGGGGTTCAACTATGGCTACACCTTC,CAWSRSGFNYGYTF
-,TRBJ1-2,TRBD1,TRBV7-9,TGTGCCAGCAGTCGAAAGACAGGGACGAACTCCCCCTATGGCTACACCTTC,CASSRKTGTNSPYGYTF
-,TRBJ2-1,-,TRBV2,TGTGCCAGCAGTGACACCCGGGGTCTCAATGAGCAGTTCTTC,CASSDTRGLNEQFF
-,TRBJ1-1,-,TRBV14,TGTGCCAGCAGCCAAGAAAGGAGGGACCCAGCTTTCTTT,CASSQERRDPAFF
-,TRBJ1-5,TRBD1,TRBV11-3,TGTGCCAGCAGCTTAGACAAGGGGTTCGGCGGGACAGGGACTAATCAGCCCCAGCATTTT,CASSLDKGFGGTGTNQPQHF
-,TRBJ1-4,-,TRBV6-6,TGTGCCAGCAGTCCAAGCGGGGGAAGTGAAAAACTGTTTTTT,CASSPSGGSEKLFF
-,TRBJ1-5,-,TRBV19,TGTGCCAGTAGTATAGATCATGGGGGCACAAGCAATCAGCCCCAGCATTTT,CASSIDHGGTSNQPQHF
-,TRBJ1-1,-,TRBV5-6,TGTGCCAGCAGCTTGGGCGGCCTCATGAACACTGAAGCTTTCTTT,CASSLGGLMNTEAFF
-,TRBJ2-5,-,TRBV30,TGTGCCTGGAGTGGGACAGAAGAGACCCAGTACTTC,CAWSGTEETQYF
-,TRBJ2-5,-,TRBV10-3,TGTGCCATCAGTGGACTGGTGGGGACACAAGAGACCCAGTACTTC,CAISGLVGTQETQYF
-,TRBJ1-2,-,TRBV6-1,TGTGCCAGCAGTGAAGGGGCCAGGAATGATGGCTACACCTTC,CASSEGARNDGYTF
-,TRBJ2-1,-,TRBV21-1,TGTGCCAGCTTGAGCTGGGACACGCGAGGCAATGAGCAGTTCTTC,CASLSWDTRGNEQFF
-,TRBJ1-3,-,TRBV2,TGTGCCAGCAGTGAAAGGGGGATTGGAAACACCATATATTTT,CASSERGIGNTIYF
-,TRBJ1-2,TRBD1,TRBV28,TGTGCCAGCAGTCCAATACAGGGGAACTATGGCTACACCTTC,CASSPIQGNYGYTF
-,TRBJ1-2,TRBD1,TRBV4-1,TGCGCCAGCAGCCCAAGGGGACAGGTGGGCTATGGCTACACCTTC,CASSPRGQVGYGYTF
once,TRBJ1-1,-,TRBV6-5,TGTGCCAGCCGGGGGACGCCTGAAGCTTTCTTT,CASRGTPEAFF
-,TRBJ1-5,-,TRBV28,TGTGCCAGCAGTTCTGTTAATCAGCCCCAGCATTTT,CASSSVNQPQHF
-,TRBJ1-5,-,TRBV18,TGTGCCAGCTCACCAGGAGGGCCCAGTTCCAATCAGCCCCAGCATTTT,CASSPGGPSSNQPQHF
-,TRBJ1-1,-,TRBV11-2,TGTGCCAGCAGTCATCCCGGGGGTGATGCTTTCTTT,CASSHPGGDAFF
-,TRBJ2-2,-,TRBV5-1,TGCGCCAGCAGCTCCGGGGGAAGGGACACCGGGGAGCTGTTTTTT,CASSSGGRDTGELFF
-,TRBJ2-3,-,TRBV6-1,TGTGCCAGCAGTGAATTAATCAGATCTCACCCTCCGGATACGCAGTATTTT,CASSELIRSHPPDTQYF
-,TRBJ2-4,-,TRBV13,TGTGCCAGCAGCCGGTGGACAGCGCTGAATGATAAAAACATTCAGTACTTC,CASSRWTALNDKNIQYF
-,TRBJ2-7,TRBD2,TRBV7-2,TGTGCCAGCAGCTTCCGACTAGCCGTCTACGAGCAGTACTTC,CASSFRLAVYEQYF
-,TRBJ2-1,-,TRBV9,TGTGCCAGCAGCGTAGGGGGGGGCCGCCATGAGCAGTTCTTC,CASSVGGGRHEQFF
-,TRBJ2-3,-,TRBV5-4,TGTGCCAGCAGCTTGCCGACGGGGAGCACAGATACGCAGTATTTT,CASSLPTGSTDTQYF
-,TRBJ2-1,TRBD2,TRBV11-2,TGTGCCAGCAGCTATAGCCGACTAGCGGGGGCCGCGTCCTACAATGAGCAGTTCTTC,CASSYSRLAGAASYNEQFF
once,TRBJ2-3,-,TRBV10-1,TGCGCCACCAGGCACGCGGGGACAGATACGCAGTATTTT,CATRHAGTDTQYF
once,TRBJ2-4,TRBD1,TRBV6-5,TGTGCCAGCAGTTCCGGGACAGGGAGGAACATTCAGTACTTC,CASSSGTGRNIQYF
-,TRBJ1-2,TRBD1,TRBV19,TGTGCCAGTACGCGGGACAGTCCTTCGGGCTACACCTTC,CASTRDSPSGYTF
-,TRBJ1-2,-,TRBV19,TGTGCCAGTCCATTGGGTGGAGGCGTCTATGGCTACACCTTC,CASPLGGGVYGYTF
once,TRBJ2-7,-,TRBV11-2,TGTGCCAGCAGCTTATGGGCAGGGGAACAGCAGTACTTC,CASSLWAGEQQYF
-,TRBJ1-6,TRBD1,TRBV12-3/TRBV12-4,TGTGCCAGTCGGGACAGTGGCTCACCCCTCCACTTT,CASRDSGSPLHF
-,TRBJ1-2,-,TRBV5-6,TGTGCCAGCAGCTTGAACAGGGCGAACTATGGCTACACCTTC,CASSLNRANYGYTF
-,TRBJ2-3,-,TRBV3-1/TRBV3-2,TGTGCCAGCAGCAGGGGGACAGATACGCAGTATTTT,CASSRGTDTQYF
-,TRBJ2-5,TRBD2,TRBV18,TGTGCCAGCGGAACTGGGGTAAGCGGGGTAGAGACCCAGTACTTC,CASGTGVSGVETQYF